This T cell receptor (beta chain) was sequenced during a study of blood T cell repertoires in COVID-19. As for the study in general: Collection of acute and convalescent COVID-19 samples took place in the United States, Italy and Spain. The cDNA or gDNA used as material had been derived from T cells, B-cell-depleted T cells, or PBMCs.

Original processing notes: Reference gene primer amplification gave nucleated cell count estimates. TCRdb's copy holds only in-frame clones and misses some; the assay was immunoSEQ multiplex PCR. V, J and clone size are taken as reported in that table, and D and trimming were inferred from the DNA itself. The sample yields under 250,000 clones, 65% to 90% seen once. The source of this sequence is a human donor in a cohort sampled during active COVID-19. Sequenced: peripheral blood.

CDR3 nucleotide sequence: TGTGCCAGCGCCATAAGGGGGCTAGCGGGAGTGGCAGATACGCAGTATTTT. As protein: CASAIRGLAGVADTQYF. The rearrangement links TRBV18 to TRBJ2-3; 10 bases map to TRBD2. Germline CDR1 and CDR2: KGHSH and LQKENI. This CDR3 comprises 17 residues. V was clipped by 8 bases and J by 4 bases; unmatched bases: 15.